The source of this TCR beta chain is a study of OX40 agonist ivuxolimab in advanced cancers. The study sampled blood at baseline, cycle 4 day 1, and cycle 7 day 1. TCRdb's table, derived via immunoSEQ multiplex PCR, lists solely in-frame clones and lacks some. The data show 90,000 or so clones, with 89% seen just once and 0.33% held by the top ten. The CDR3 is 13 residues long. Per the germline V gene, CDR1 is LNHDA and CDR2 is SQIVND (reference sequence). Between the trimmed V and J ends, which lost 4 bases and 4 bases, there was a span of 11 bases. Concerning this clone itself: Antigen: not known.

General study findings and limits: Researchers report that CD8+ T cells had, on average, more expanded clones than CD4+. Patients with a partial response at 0.1-3.0 mg/kg had among the lowest clonal expansion.

This chain links TRBV19 with TRBJ2-7; perhaps D is TRBD1 or TRBD2 (5 bases each). Specimen: CD4+ or CD8+ T cells sorted from blood, collected in a trial of the OX40 agonist ivuxolimab. This clonotype was obtained from an adult with an advanced solid tumor such as melanoma, head and neck, liver or kidney cancer. The CDR3 bases are TGTGCCAGTAGTAAGGGCAGGGAGTACGAGCAGTACTTC. Translating gives CASSKGREYEQYF.